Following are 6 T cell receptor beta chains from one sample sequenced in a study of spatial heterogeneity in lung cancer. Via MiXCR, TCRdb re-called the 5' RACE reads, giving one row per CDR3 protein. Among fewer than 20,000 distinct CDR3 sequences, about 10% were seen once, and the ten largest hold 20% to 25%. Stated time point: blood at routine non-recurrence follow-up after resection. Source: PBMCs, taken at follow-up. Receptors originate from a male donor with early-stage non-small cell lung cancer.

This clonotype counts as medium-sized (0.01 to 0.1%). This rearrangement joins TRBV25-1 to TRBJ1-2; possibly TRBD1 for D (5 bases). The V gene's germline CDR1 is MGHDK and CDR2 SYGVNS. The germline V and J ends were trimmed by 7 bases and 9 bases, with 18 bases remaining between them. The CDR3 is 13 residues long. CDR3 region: CASTYRGGGRYTF. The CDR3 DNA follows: TGTGCCAGCACTTACCGCGGGGGGGGTCGCTACACCTTC.

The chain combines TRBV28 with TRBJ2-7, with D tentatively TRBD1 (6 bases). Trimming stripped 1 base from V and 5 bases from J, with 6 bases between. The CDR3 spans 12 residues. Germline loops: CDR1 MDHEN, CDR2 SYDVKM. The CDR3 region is CASSLSGDEQYF. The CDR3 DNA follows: TGTGCCAGCAGTTTATCAGGGGACGAGCAGTACTTC.

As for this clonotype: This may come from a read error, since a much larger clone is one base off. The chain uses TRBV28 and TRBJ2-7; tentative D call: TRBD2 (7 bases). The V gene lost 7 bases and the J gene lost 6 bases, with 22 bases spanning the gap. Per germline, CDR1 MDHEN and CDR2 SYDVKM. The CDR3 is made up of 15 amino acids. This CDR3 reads CASTVSSGGRCEQYF. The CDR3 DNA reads TGTGCCAGCACAGTTAGTTCCGGGGGGCGCTGCGAGCAGTACTTC.

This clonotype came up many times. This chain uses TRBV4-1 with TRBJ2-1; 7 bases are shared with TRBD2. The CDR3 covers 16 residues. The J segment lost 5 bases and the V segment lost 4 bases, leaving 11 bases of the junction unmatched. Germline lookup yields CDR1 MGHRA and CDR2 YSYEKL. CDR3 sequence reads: CASSPRASGSDNEQFF. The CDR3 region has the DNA TGCGCCAGCAGCCCGAGGGCTAGCGGTAGTGACAATGAGCAGTTCTTC.

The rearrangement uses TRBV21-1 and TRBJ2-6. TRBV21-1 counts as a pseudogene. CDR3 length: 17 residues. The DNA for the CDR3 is TGTGCCAGCAGCAAAGAGCCTCCAAGCTCTGGGGCCAACGTCCTGACTTTC. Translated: CASSKEPPSSGANVLTF.

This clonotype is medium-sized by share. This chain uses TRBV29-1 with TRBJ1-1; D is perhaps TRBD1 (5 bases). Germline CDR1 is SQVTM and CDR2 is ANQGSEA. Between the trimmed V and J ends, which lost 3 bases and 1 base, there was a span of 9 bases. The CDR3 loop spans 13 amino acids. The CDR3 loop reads CSVDPTENTEAFF. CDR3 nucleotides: TGCAGCGTTGACCCGACAGAGAACACTGAAGCTTTCTTT.